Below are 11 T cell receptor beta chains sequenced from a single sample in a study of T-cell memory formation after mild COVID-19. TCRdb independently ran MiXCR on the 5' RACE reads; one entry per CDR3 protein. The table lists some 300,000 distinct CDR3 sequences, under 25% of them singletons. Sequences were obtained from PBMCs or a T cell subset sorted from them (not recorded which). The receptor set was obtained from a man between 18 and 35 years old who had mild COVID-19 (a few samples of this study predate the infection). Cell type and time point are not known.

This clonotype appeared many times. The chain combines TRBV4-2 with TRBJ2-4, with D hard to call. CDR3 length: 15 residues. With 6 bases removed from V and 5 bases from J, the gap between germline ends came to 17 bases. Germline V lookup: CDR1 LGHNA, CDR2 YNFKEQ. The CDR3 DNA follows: TGTGCCAGCAGTCGTGCGCCGTCCGCGGAAAACATTCAGTACTTC. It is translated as CASSRAPSAENIQYF.

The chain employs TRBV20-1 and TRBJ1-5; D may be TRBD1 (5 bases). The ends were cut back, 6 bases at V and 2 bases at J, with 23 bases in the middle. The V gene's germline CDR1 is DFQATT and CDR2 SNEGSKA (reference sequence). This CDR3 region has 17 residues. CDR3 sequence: CSASSQEERRGNQPQHF. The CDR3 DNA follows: TGCAGTGCCTCCTCACAGGAGGAACGGCGCGGCAATCAGCCCCAGCATTTT.

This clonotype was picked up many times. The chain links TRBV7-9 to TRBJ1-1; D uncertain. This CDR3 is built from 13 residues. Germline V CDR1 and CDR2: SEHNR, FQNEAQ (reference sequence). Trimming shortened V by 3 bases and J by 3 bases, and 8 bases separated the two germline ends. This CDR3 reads CASSFGQYTEAFF. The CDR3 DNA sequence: TGTGCCAGCAGCTTCGGCCAGTACACTGAAGCTTTCTTT.

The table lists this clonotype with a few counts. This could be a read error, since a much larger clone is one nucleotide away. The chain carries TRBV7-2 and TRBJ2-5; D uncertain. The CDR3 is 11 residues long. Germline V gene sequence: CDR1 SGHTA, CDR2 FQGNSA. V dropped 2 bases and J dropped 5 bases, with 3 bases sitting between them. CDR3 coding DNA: TGTGCCAGCAGCTTAAAGGAGACCCAGTACTTC. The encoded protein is CASSLKETQYF.

For the CDR3, the DNA is TGTGCCACCGAGACAGATACCGGGGAGCTGTTTTTT. As protein: CATETDTGELFF. The rearrangement links TRBV2 to TRBJ2-2; a weak D match, TRBD1 (5 bases). CDR1 is SNHLY and CDR2 is FYNNEI in the germline V gene. The CDR3 is 12 amino acids. V gave up 10 bases and J gave up 5 bases, with 11 bases separating them. Filled out from reference TRBV2 and TRBJ2-2, the complete variable domain reads EPEVTQTPSHQVTQMGQEVILRCVPISNHLYFYWYRQILGQKVEFLVSFYNNEISEKSEIFDDQFSVERPDGSNFTLKIRSTKLEDSAMYFCATETDTGELFFGEGSRLTVL.

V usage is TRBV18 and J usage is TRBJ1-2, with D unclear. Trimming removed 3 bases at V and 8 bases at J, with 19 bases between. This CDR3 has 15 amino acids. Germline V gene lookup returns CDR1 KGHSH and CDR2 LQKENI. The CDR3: CASSPAVSTIEGYTF. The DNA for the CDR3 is TGTGCCAGCTCACCCGCGGTCAGTACAATTGAAGGCTACACCTTC.

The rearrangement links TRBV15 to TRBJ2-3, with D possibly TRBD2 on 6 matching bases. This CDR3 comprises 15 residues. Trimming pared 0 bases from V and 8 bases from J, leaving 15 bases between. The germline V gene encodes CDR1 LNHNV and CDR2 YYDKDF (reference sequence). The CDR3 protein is CATSRERGGGSTQYF. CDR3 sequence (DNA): TGTGCCACCAGCAGAGAGCGTGGGGGAGGAAGTACGCAGTATTTT.

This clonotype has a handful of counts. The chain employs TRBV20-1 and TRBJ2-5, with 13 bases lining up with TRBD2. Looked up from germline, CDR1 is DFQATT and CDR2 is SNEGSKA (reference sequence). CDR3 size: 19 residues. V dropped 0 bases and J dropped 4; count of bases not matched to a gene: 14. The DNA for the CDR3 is TGCAGTGCTAGAGAGCGACTAGCGGGGGGTCTTTCAGTAGGAGAGACCCAGTACTTC. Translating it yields CSARERLAGGLSVGETQYF.

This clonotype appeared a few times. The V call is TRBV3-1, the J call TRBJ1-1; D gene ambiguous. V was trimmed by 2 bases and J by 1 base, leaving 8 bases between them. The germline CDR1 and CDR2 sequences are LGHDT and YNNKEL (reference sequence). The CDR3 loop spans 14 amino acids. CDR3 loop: CASSQPWENTEAFF. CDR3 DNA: TGTGCCAGCAGCCAACCGTGGGAGAACACTGAAGCTTTCTTT.

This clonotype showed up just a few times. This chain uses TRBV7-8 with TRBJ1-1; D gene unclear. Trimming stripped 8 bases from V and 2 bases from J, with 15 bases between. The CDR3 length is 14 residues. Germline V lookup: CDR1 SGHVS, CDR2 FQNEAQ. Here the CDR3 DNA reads TGTGCCAGCGAGACATGGGCAGAAAACACTGAAGCTTTCTTT. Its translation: CASETWAENTEAFF.

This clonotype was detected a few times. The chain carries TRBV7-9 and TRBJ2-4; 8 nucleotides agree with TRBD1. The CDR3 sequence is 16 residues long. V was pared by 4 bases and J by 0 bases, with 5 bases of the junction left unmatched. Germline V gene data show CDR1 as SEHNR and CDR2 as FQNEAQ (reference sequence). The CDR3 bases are TGTGCCAGCAGCTCGACAGGGGATTTAGCCAAAAACATTCAGTACTTC. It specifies CASSSTGDLAKNIQYF.